One and the same sample provided the 13 T cell receptor beta chains below, sequenced in a study of human T cells and chemical hapten exposure. Using its own MiXCR run on the RACE reads, TCRdb lists one record per CDR3 protein. The sample holds 95,000 to 100,000 distinct CDR3 sequences; roughly 12% are singletons and the top ten take approximately 2%. Time point reported: patch test 1, 2 weeks after DPC sensitization. The sample's treatment: therapeutic diphenylcyclopropenone sensitization with weekly scalp DPC. Here the sequenced sample was whole blood, taken in connection with sensitization to the hapten diphenylcyclopropenone (DPC). The receptors were sampled from a woman in her thirties or forties with alopecia areata. Some clones in this sample may be carry-over from other donors' samples.

There are a few counts of this clonotype. The J gene is TRBJ2-1, the V gene TRBV11-3, with a possible D match to TRBD1 (5 bases). In germline, CDR1 is SGHNT, CDR2 YENEEA. With 5 bases removed from V and 5 bases from J, the gap between germline ends came to 10 bases. The CDR3 sequence is 13 residues long. CDR3 DNA: TGTGCCAGCAGCACCCGACAGAACAATGAGCAGTTCTTC. It is translated as CASSTRQNNEQFF.

This clonotype occurred many times. V and J are TRBV6-6 and TRBJ2-1; D may be TRBD2 (6 bases). The germline V and J ends were trimmed by 2 bases and 10 bases, with 12 bases remaining between them. The CDR3 has 13 amino acids. CDR1 is MNHNY, CDR2 SVGAGI, per germline (reference sequence). The CDR3 here is CASSYVGGREQFF. The CDR3 nucleotides are TGTGCCAGCAGTTACGTGGGGGGAAGGGAGCAGTTCTTC.

This clonotype has a count of ten or more. The chain carries TRBV12-3 or TRBV12-4 and TRBJ2-2; tentative D call: TRBD2 (6 bases). The CDR3 runs to 14 residues. Trimming pared 3 bases from V and 5 bases from J, leaving 10 bases between. CDR3 residues: CASSFYRGTGELFF. In DNA form, the CDR3 reads TGTGCCAGCAGTTTTTACCGGGGGACCGGGGAGCTGTTTTTT.

Ten or more counts support this clonotype. This rearrangement joins TRBV7-9 to TRBJ2-1; 9 nucleotides match TRBD2. V lost 8 bases, J lost 14 bases, and 10 bases stayed unmatched. This CDR3 is 12 amino acids long. Germline V gives CDR1 SEHNR, CDR2 FQNEAQ (reference sequence). The DNA for the CDR3 is TGTGCCAGCTCAGCGGGAGGTCACCAGGAGTTCTTC. Its protein is CASSAGGHQEFF. Full variable domain (rest looked up from reference TRBV7-9 and TRBJ2-1): DTGVSQNPRHKITKRGQNVTFRCDPISEHNRLYWYRQTLGQGPEFLTYFQNEAQLEKSRLLSDRFSAERPKGSFSTLEIQRTEQGDSAMYLCASSAGGHQEFFGPGTRLTVL.

This clonotype was recorded a few times. V is TRBV6-2 or TRBV6-3 and J is TRBJ2-1; no clear D. The CDR3 is 12 amino acids. V lost 3 bases to trimming and J lost 9 bases, with 9 bases between them. The V gene's germline CDR1 is MNHEY and CDR2 SVGEGT. The CDR3 coding sequence is TGTGCCAGCAGTTATTTTCCCGGTGAGCAGTTCTTC. It codes for CASSYFPGEQFF.

This clonotype has only a few counts. The rearrangement links TRBV12-3 or TRBV12-4 to TRBJ2-7; no reliable D call. CDR3 length: 15 residues. Trimming stripped 0 bases from V and 6 bases from J, with 15 bases between. CDR3 residues: CASSLALPGAAEQYF. CDR3 DNA: TGTGCCAGCAGTTTAGCGCTCCCCGGTGCCGCCGAGCAGTACTTC.

This clonotype has a handful of counts. V is TRBV5-1 and J is TRBJ2-2; D unclear. The V end was cut by 4 bases, the J end by 5 bases, with 18 bases between. The CDR3 runs to 16 residues. Germline V gene data show CDR1 as SGHRS and CDR2 as YFSETQ. CDR3 protein: CASSPKSEGRTGELFF. The DNA for the CDR3 is TGCGCCAGCAGCCCGAAGTCGGAAGGAAGGACCGGGGAGCTGTTTTTT. Variable domain in full (rest from reference TRBV5-1 and TRBJ2-2): KAGVTQTPRYLIKTRGQQVTLSCSPISGHRSVSWYQQTPGQGLQFLFEYFSETQRNKGNFPGRFSGRQFSNSRSEMNVSTLELGDSALYLCASSPKSEGRTGELFFGEGSRLTVL.

This clonotype has a handful of counts. The CDR3 DNA follows: TGTGCCAGCGGACAGGGGGTCGGGCAGTACTTC. Amino acid sequence: CASGQGVGQYF. The chain has TRBV19 and TRBJ2-7; 10 bases align to TRBD1. The J segment lost 9 bases and the V segment lost 9 bases, leaving 5 bases of the junction unmatched. Germline V gene lookup returns CDR1 LNHDA and CDR2 SQIVND (reference sequence). CDR3 length equals 11 residues.

This clonotype has just a few counts. V is TRBV7-9 and J is TRBJ1-6; D unclear. Germline lookup yields CDR1 SEHNR and CDR2 FQNEAQ (reference sequence). This CDR3 is 13 amino acids long. The germline V and J ends were trimmed by 5 bases and 8 bases, with 10 bases remaining between them. The CDR3 loop is CASSLTSDSPLHF. In DNA, the CDR3 is TGTGCCAGCAGCCTGACTAGTGATTCACCCCTCCACTTT.

This clonotype was detected ten times or more. V is TRBV5-4 and J is TRBJ1-2, with unresolved D. The germline V gene encodes CDR1 SGHNT and CDR2 YYREEE (reference sequence). V was shortened by 0 bases and J by 4 bases, with 10 bases between the two germline ends. The CDR3 sequence is 14 residues long. The CDR3 here is CASSLDSGIYGYTF. CDR3 bases: TGTGCCAGCAGCTTGGATTCGGGGATCTATGGCTACACCTTC.

The V and J genes are TRBV28 and TRBJ2-7, with TRBD2 matching over 8 bases. The CDR3 covers 15 residues. The germline gives CDR1 MDHEN, CDR2 SYDVKM. Losses at the gene ends were 3 bases for V and 6 bases for J; bases not matched to a gene: 10. CDR3 amino acids: CASSFGGARGGEQYF. CDR3 coding DNA: TGTGCCAGCAGTTTCGGGGGGGCCCGCGGTGGCGAGCAGTACTTC.

This clonotype was counted many times. The chain is built from TRBV28 and TRBJ2-1; perhaps D is TRBD1 or TRBD2 (5 bases each). This CDR3 is 17 amino acids long. V gave up 5 bases and J gave up 10 bases, with 27 bases separating them. CDR1 and CDR2 (germline): MDHEN, SYDVKM. The DNA of the CDR3 is TGTGCCAGCAGTCTAGCCTCCGGGACCCCGGGTCCCAGAGAGCAGTTCTTC. Its protein product is CASSLASGTPGPREQFF. Using reference TRBV28 and TRBJ2-1 for the parts outside the CDR3, the full variable domain is DVKVTQSSRYLVKRTGEKVFLECVQDMDHENMFWYRQDPGLGLRLIYFSYDVKMKEKGDIPEGYSVSREKKERFSLILESASTNQTSMYLCASSLASGTPGPREQFFGPGTRLTVL.

This clonotype was counted at least ten times. The chain uses TRBV12-3 or TRBV12-4 and TRBJ1-5; D is undetermined. CDR3 length equals 13 residues. V lost 8 bases and J lost 0, with 8 bases in between. CDR3 nucleotide sequence: TGTGCCAGCGGGCAGAGTAGCAATCAGCCCCAGCATTTT. Its translation is CASGQSSNQPQHF.